This T cell receptor (beta chain) was captured by sequencing in a study of cytomegalovirus exposure and HLA in healthy donors listed by TCRdb under 2017. Background for the entire study: An earlier analysis of some 600 of the donors reported roughly 300 Gb of sequence data and some 110 million unique TCR beta sequences obtained from roughly 180 million T cells. An early release that covered several hundred HLA-typed donors contained approximately 300 gigabases of sequencing data and 85 million to 100 million unique TCR sequences. Of the 300 to 500 genotyped donors, roughly 80% were placed in the genetic ancestry cluster associated with self-reported Caucasian donors. The study aimed to test whether signatures of past pathogen exposure could be identified by cataloging public T cell receptors. The study used immunosequencing to profile the T cell repertoires of around 600 subjects and linked those repertoires to cytomegalovirus serostatus. A separate validation cohort of roughly 130 different subjects was used in addition to the roughly 620-subject first cohort. High-throughput TCR immunosequencing, statistical association of individual TCRs with disease status, and machine learning were combined to predict cytomegalovirus infection status. A later analysis re-analyzed previously published TCR beta repertoires from 660 or so donors and added high-resolution HLA genotyping to study TCR occurrence patterns. In the later analysis, no new phenotypic data were used to find candidate immune exposures; instead, reliance was placed on TCR beta sequences and their occurrence across donors. To decide whether each TCR beta V gene segment behaved as functional or pseudogenic, an earlier analysis of some 600 of the donors relied on high-throughput TCR beta sequencing. Alongside the repertoire data, information on donor age, sex, ethnicity and CMV serostatus was compiled. A later genetic analysis used genome-wide SNP genotypes for about 55% of the 666 donors, treating that subset as a discovery cohort. All discovery cohort repertoires had been generated on a single sequencing platform. Class I and class II HLA loci were covered by the typing at four-digit resolution. The number of typed donors differed by locus: roughly 629-630 for A, B, C, DRB1 and DQB1; some 500 for DQA1; 606 for DPA1; and about 450 for DPB1. Roughly five DR-DQ haplotypes were treated as single units for association and clustering because of strong linkage in the cohort. Across around 400 genotyped donors of the cohort, an average of roughly 200,000 unique TCR beta nucleotide sequences per donor were sequenced, and roughly a sixth of those sequences were non-productive. Summary of the overall study and its limitations: Because HLA typing was unavailable for some donors at each locus, only the typed subset was used in association tests. A total of 164 TCR beta chains were listed by the study as associated with cytomegalovirus. A later genetic analysis reported fewer N-insertions in productive TCRs among donors in an Asian-associated ancestry cluster than the roughly 620-donor mean. In a later analysis, several top co-occurrence clusters were reported to appear linked to parvovirus B19, influenza, CMV and Epstein-Barr virus. A later analysis associated 16,951 TCR beta sequences with specific HLA alleles at a false discovery rate of 0.05. When HLA alleles, especially DR and DQ, strongly co-occurred, TCR associations were difficult to assign to individual alleles. CMV serostatus was the only immune exposure information available for the cohort. A later analysis found that TCR association rates varied across HLA loci, with DRB1 alleles showing the most associated TCRs and HLA-C alleles the fewest. Most CMV-associated TCR beta chains appeared to be HLA-restricted in a later analysis, and the HLA associations seemed to be driven largely by CMV exposure. The 87-base-pair reads could not distinguish some IMGT-functional V segments, including TRBV6-2 and TRBV6-3, so those segments were excluded. A cluster of highly shared sequence variants was judged likely to be a technical artifact of the sequencing pipeline. A later genetic analysis associated a missense DCLRE1C variant with V-gene and J-gene trimming of TCR beta chains, and an independent cohort replicated the association. An earlier analysis of approximately 590 of the donors showed that most TCR beta V segments appeared in productive rearrangements either about 90% or about 30% of the time, which broadly matched IMGT annotations. In vitro tests confirmed that a few of the cytomegalovirus-associated TCR beta chains recognize cytomegalovirus antigens. It was suggested by the authors that the approach could potentially be generalized to other disease states and immunological phenotypes. Correlated functional status among segregating V segments might be attributable to linkage disequilibrium, but an unknown experimental factor could not be ruled out. A further reported finding was that TCR beta sequences accurately predicted the HLA-A and HLA-B alleles for most subjects in the first cohort. In both the original and validation cohorts, the classifier was reported to diagnose cytomegalovirus status with high specificity and sensitivity. Presence/absence analyses assumed roughly uniform sequencing depth across donors, an assumption that may not hold. A later analysis found that HLA-associated TCR beta chains were more clonally expanded and had lower generation probabilities than equally common non-associated chains. Most TCR sequences were seen in very few donors, while some public TCRs were found in many individuals. Because counts were too low, roughly 16 rarely observed V segments, including chromosome 9 orphons, were excluded from the earlier analysis of several hundred of the donors. In this cohort, only TCR beta chains were sequenced, and detectable features were limited by the absence of alpha or paired-chain data.

The germline V gene gives CDR1 as LGHNA and CDR2 as YNFKEQ. The trim is 0 bases for V and 5 bases for J, with a gap of 10 bases between the germline ends. The CDR3 runs 15 residues from the cysteine to the phenylalanine. Of all the DNA, just the CDR3 is kept, 45 bases in frame from base 1. The cohort was made up of approximately 670 healthy bone marrow donors. Cohort members were all nominally healthy when sampled, although unrecorded immune exposures were likely present. The donor was CMV seropositive and belonged to the group of 250 to 300 seropositive cohort members. A peripheral blood sample was collected from each donor, and TCR beta sequencing was performed on peripheral blood mononuclear cells. Genomic DNA was extracted from the blood cell samples with the Qiagen DNeasy Blood Extraction Kit. As concerns this clone: Its antigen remains undetermined. Base qualities are missing; no much larger clone stands one base away.

Library creation used the immunoSEQ multiplex PCR assay. For the multiplex PCR, a mixture combining 60 forward primers for TCR Vbeta segments and 13 reverse primers for TCR Jbeta segments was used. The CDR3 region of rearranged TCR beta genes was amplified from genomic DNA by a multiplex PCR assay. On the Illumina HiSeq System, the amplified TCR beta libraries were sequenced as 87-base-pair reads. Per the source publication's procedure: A later analysis tallied roughly 78 million unique TCR beta chains across the 666 repertoires, and around 9.9 million of those chains were shared by two or more donors. A nearest-neighbor algorithm error-corrected the raw reads and collapsed the reads into unique sequences, merging closely related sequences to remove PCR and sequencing errors. CDR3 sequences were aligned to IMGT reference sequences to assign V, D and J gene segments. For a sequence to be retained, a match of at least six nucleotides to both a V gene segment and a J gene segment was required. Rearrangements were classified as productive when the CDR3 lacked stop codons and remained in frame with V and J, and all other rearrangements were classified as non-productive. Following IMGT convention, CDR3 was defined as the stretch from the second conserved V-encoded cysteine up to the conserved J-encoded phenylalanine. The earlier analysis of about 560 of the donors excluded any sequence lacking an unambiguous match to a single V gene segment. An earlier analysis of 587 of the donors called V segments functional above 56.7% productive rearrangements and segregating when the between-donor standard deviation exceeded 5%. A statistical classification framework was built to diagnose cytomegalovirus status from the catalog of TCR beta chain sequences. In a later analysis, V and J genes were assigned by comparing TCR nucleotide sequences against IMGT/GENE-DB human TR gene sequences. Using the TCRdist pipeline, a later analysis assigned CDR3 sequences along with most-parsimonious VDJ recombination scenarios. In a later analysis, each TCR beta chain was defined by its CDR3 amino acid sequence together with its V-gene family, and reads lacking a unique V-gene family were excluded. To address suspected cross-contamination and a sequencing artifact, a later analysis removed a few hundred highly shared, low-generation-probability nucleotide sequences. In a later analysis, a clonal expansion index for each public chain was calculated from normalized within-repertoire ranks of inferred template counts. A later analysis computed generation probabilities with a VDJ recombination model fitted to out-of-frame rearrangements, and checked the results against IGoR. Hypergeometric tests were used in a later analysis to score TCR-TCR, TCR-HLA and TCR-CMV co-occurrence, with a repertoire-size bias correction applied to the TCR pairs. To estimate false discovery rates, a later analysis permuted the HLA or CMV assignments 20 times. In a later analysis, co-occurring TCRs were grouped using DBSCAN, and TCRdist sequence similarity was added for clustering within HLA-allele-positive subsets. Co-occurrence clustering excluded repertoires with fewer than 30,000 or more than 120,000 public chains, plus five with anomalous nucleotide sharing. This immuneACCESS table, as held by TCRdb, lists in-frame sequences with V and J called but not all clones. Of the missing ones, under half trace to an unresolved V gene in checked studies; the others have no known cause. That table supplies the V and J calls and clone size; D and trimming were determined from the DNA. This sample comprises about 200,000 clones, roughly three quarters of them detected only once. Approximately 0.36% of the sample lies in the top ten.

Material for sequencing was PBMCs. This clonotype originated in a male donor in good health and CMV-seropositive. In this chain, TRBV4-2 is recombined with TRBJ2-2; the D segment could be TRBD1, given 5 matching bases. The nucleotide sequence is given as TGTGCCAGCAGCCAAGACTTAGGGGTAACCGGGGAGCTGTTTTTT. Protein translation: CASSQDLGVTGELFF.